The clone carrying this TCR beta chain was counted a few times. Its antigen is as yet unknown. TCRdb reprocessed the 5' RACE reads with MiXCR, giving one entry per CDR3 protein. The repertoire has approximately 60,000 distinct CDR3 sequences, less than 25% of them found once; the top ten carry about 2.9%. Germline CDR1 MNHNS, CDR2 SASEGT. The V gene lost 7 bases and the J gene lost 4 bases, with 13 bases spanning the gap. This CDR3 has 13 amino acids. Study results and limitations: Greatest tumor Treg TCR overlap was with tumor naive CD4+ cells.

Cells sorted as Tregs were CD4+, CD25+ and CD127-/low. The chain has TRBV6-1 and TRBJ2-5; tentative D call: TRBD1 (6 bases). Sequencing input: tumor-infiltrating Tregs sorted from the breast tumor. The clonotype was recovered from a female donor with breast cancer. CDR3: CASTMDRVETQYF. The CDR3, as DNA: TGTGCCAGCACAATGGACAGAGTAGAGACCCAGTACTTC.